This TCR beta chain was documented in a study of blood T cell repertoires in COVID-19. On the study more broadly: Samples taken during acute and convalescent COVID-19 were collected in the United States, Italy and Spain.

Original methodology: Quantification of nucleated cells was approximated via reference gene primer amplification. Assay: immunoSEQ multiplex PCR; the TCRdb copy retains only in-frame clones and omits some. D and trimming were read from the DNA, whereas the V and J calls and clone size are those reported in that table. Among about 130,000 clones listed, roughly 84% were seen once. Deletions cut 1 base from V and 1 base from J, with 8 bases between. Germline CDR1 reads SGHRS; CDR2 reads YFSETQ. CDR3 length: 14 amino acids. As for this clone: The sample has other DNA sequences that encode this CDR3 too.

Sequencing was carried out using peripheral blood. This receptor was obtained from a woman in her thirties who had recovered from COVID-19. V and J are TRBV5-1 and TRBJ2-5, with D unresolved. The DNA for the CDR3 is TGCGCCAGCAGCTTGTCGGGTGTCCAAGAGACCCAGTACTTC. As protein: CASSLSGVQETQYF.